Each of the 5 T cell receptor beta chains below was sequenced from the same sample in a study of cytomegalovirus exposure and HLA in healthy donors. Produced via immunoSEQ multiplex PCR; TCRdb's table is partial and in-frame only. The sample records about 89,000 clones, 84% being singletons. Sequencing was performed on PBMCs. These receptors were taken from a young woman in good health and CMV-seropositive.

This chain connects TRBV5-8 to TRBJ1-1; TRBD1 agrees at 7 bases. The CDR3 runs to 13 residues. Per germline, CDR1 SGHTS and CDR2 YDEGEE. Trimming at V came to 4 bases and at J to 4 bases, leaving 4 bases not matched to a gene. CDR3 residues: CASSPGGGTEAFF. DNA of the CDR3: TGTGCCAGCAGCCCAGGGGGTGGCACTGAAGCTTTCTTT. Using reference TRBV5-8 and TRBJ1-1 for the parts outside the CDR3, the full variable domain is EAGVTQSPTHLIKTRGQQATLRCSPISGHTSVYWYQQALGLGLQFLLWYDEGEERNRGNFPPRFSGRQFPNYSSELNVNALELEDSALYLCASSPGGGTEAFFGQGTRLTVV.

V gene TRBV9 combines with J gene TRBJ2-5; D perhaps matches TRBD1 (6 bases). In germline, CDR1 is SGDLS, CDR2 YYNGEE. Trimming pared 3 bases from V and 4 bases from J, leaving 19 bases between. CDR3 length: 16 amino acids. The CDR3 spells CASSAGSDSFRETQYF. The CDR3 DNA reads TGTGCCAGCAGCGCGGGATCGGACAGCTTTCGAGAGACCCAGTACTTC.

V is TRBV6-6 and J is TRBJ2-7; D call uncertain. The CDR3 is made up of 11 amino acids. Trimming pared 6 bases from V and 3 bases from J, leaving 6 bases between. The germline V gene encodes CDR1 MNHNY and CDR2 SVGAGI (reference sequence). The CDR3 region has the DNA TGTGCCAGCAGCTATAACTACGAGCAGTACTTC. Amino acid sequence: CASSYNYEQYF.

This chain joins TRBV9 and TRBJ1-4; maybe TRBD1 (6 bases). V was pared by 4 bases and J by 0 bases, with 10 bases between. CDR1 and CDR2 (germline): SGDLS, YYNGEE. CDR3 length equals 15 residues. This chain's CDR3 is CASSPQGSTNEKLFF. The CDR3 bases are TGTGCCAGCAGCCCACAGGGCTCAACTAATGAAAAACTGTTTTTT.

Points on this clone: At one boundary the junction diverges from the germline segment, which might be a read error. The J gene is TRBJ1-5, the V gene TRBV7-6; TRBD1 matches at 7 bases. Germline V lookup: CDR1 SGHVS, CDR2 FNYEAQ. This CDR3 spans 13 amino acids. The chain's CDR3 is CASSLERGQLQHF. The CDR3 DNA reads TGTGCCAGCAGCTTAGAAAGGGGGCAGCTCCAGCATTTT.